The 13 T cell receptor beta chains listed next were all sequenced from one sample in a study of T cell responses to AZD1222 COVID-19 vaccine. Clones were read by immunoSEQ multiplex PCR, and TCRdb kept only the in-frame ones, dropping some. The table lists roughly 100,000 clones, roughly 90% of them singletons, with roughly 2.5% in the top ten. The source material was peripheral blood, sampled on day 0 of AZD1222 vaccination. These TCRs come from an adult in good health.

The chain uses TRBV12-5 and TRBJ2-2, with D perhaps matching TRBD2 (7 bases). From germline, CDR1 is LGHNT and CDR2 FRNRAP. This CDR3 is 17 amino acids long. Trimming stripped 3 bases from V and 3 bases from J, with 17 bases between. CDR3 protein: CASGFSGGGVDTGELFF. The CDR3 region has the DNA TGTGCTAGTGGTTTCTCGGGGGGCGGAGTGGACACCGGGGAGCTGTTTTTT.

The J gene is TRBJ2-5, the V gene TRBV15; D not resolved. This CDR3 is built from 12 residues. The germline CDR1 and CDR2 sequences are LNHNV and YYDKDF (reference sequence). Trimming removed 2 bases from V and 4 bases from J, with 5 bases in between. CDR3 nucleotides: TGTGCCACCAGCAGACCCGGAGAGACCCAGTACTTC. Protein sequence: CATSRPGETQYF.

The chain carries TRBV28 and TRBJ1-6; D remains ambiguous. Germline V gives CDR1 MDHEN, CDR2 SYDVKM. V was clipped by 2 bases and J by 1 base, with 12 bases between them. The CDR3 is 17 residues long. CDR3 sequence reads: CASSLAGGSSYNSPLHF. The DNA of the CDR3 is TGTGCCAGCAGTTTAGCAGGTGGGAGTTCCTATAATTCACCCCTCCACTTT. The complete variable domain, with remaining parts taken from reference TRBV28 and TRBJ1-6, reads DVKVTQSSRYLVKRTGEKVFLECVQDMDHENMFWYRQDPGLGLRLIYFSYDVKMKEKGDIPEGYSVSREKKERFSLILESASTNQTSMYLCASSLAGGSSYNSPLHFGNGTRLTVT.

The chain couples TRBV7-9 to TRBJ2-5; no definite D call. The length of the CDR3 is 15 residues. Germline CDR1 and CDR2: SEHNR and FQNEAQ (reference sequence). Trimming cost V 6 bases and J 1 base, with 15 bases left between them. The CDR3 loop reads CASRFGRAIQETQYF. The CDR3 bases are TGTGCCAGCAGGTTTGGCCGGGCGATCCAAGAGACCCAGTACTTC.

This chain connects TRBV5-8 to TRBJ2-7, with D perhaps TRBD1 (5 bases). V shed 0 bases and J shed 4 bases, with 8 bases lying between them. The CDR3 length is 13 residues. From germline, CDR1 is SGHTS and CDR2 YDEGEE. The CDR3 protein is CASSLAQGYEQYF. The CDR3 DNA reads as TGTGCCAGCAGCTTGGCCCAGGGTTACGAGCAGTACTTC.

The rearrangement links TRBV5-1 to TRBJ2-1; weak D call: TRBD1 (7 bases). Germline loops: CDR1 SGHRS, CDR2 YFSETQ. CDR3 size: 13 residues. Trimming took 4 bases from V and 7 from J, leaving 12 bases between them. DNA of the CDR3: TGCGCCAGCAGCGGGCAGGGGGGAAATGAGCAGTTCTTC. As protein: CASSGQGGNEQFF.

The CDR3 region is CASSPWASGELEQFF. The CDR3 DNA follows: TGTGCCAGCAGCCCGTGGGCTAGCGGGGAACTTGAGCAGTTCTTC. J is TRBJ2-1 and V is TRBV7-3; 9 bases match TRBD2. Germline V gene lookup returns CDR1 SGHTA and CDR2 FQGTGA. This CDR3 comprises 15 residues. After removal of 5 bases from V and 9 bases from J, the junction contained 11 bases not matched to a gene.

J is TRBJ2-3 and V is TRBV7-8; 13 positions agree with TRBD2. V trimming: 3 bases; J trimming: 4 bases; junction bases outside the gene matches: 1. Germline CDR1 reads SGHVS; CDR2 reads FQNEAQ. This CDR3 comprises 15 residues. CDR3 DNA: TGTGCCAGCAGCTTGGGGACTAGCGGGGCAGATACGCAGTATTTT. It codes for CASSLGTSGADTQYF.

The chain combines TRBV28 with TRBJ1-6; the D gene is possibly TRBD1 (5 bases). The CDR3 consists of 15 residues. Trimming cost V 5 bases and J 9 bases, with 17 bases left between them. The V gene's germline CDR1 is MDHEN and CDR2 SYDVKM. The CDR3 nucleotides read TGTGCCAGCAGTCCTGAGGGGCTTGGGACTTCACCCCTCCACTTT. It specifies CASSPEGLGTSPLHF.

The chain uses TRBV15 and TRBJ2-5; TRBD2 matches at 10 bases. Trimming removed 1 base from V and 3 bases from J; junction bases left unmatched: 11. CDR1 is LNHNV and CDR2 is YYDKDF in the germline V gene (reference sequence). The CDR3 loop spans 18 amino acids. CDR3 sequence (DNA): TGTGCCACCAGCAGAGGGGGATCTAGCGGGGGTATTAAAGAGACCCAGTACTTC. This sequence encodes CATSRGGSSGGIKETQYF.

The CDR3 nucleotides are TGTGCCAGCAGCTTCGCAGGGAACTATGGCTACACCTTC. Translation: CASSFAGNYGYTF. The rearrangement uses TRBV7-8 and TRBJ1-2; possible D gene TRBD1, 5 bases. V lost 3 bases and J 2 bases, leaving 7 bases between the germline ends. The V gene's germline CDR1 is SGHVS and CDR2 FQNEAQ. There are 13 residues in the CDR3.

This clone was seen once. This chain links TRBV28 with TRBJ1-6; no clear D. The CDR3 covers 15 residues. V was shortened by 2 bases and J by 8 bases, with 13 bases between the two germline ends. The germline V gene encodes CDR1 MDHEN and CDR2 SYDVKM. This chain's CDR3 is CASSLLKPGYSPLHF. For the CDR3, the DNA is TGTGCCAGCAGTTTACTGAAGCCCGGCTATTCACCCCTCCACTTT.

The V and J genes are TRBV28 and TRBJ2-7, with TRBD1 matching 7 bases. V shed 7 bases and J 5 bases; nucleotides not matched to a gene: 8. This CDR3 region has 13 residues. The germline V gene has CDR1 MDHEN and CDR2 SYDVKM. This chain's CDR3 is CASTVWTGDEQYF. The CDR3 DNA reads TGTGCCAGCACCGTGTGGACAGGAGACGAGCAGTACTTC.